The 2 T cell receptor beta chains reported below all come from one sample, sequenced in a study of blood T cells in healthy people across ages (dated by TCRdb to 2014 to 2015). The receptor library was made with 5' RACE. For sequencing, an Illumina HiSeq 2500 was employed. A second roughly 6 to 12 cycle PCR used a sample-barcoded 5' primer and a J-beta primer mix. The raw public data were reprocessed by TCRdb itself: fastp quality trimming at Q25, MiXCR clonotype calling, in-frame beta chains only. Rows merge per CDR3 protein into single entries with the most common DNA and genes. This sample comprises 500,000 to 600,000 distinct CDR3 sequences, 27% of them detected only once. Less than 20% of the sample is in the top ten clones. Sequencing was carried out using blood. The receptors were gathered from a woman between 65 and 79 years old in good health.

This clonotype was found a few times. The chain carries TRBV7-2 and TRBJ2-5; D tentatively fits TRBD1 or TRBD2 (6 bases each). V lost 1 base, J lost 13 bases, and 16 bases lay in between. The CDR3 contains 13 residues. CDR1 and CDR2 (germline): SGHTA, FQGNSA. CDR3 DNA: TGTGCCAGCAGCTTAGGAACGGGGGCCATTCTGTACTTC. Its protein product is CASSLGTGAILYF.

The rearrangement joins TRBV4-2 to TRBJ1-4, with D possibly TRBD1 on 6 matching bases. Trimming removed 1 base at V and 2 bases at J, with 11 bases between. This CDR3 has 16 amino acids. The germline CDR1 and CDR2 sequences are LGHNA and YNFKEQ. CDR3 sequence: CASSQVGGGTNEKLFF. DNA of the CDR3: TGTGCCAGCAGCCAAGTTGGAGGGGGGACTAATGAAAAACTGTTTTTT.